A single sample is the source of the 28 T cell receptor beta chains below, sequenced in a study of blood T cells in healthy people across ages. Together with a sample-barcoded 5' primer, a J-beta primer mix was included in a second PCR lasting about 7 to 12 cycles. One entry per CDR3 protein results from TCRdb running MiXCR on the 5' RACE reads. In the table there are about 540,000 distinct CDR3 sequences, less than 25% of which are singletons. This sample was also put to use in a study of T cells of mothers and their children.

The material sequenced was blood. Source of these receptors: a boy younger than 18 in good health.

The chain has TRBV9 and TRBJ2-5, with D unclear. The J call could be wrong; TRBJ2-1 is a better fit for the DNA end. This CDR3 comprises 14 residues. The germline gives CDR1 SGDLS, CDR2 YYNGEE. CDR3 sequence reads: CASSVHFALGEQFF. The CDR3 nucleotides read TGTGCCAGCAGCGTACACTTCGCTCTGGGAGAGCAGTTCTTC.

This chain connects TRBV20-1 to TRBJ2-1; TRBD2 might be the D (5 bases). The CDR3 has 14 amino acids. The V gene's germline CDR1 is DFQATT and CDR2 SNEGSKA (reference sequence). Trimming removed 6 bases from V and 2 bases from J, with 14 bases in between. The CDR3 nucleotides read TGCAGTGCAGTCTGGGCTAGCCCCTACAATGAGCAGTTCTTC. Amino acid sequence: CSAVWASPYNEQFF.

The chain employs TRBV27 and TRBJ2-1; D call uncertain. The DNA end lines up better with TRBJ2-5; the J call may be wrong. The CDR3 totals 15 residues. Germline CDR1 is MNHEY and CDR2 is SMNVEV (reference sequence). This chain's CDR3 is CASSLDPNLSRTQYF. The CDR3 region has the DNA TGTGCCAGCAGTTTAGACCCAAACCTTTCCCGAACCCAGTACTTC.

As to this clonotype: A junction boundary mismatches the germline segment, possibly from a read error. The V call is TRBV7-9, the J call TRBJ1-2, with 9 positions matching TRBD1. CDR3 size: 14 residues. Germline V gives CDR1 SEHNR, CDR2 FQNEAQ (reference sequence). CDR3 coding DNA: TGTGCCAGCGGCTTAGCGCGACAGGGGGATGGCTACACCTTC. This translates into CASGLARQGDGYTF.

This chain's CDR3 is CASSLAPREVTYNEQFF. The CDR3 coding sequence is TGTGCCAGCAGCTTAGCGCCGCGGGAGGTTACCTACAATGAGCAGTTCTTC. J is TRBJ2-1 and V is TRBV7-8; 8 bases fit TRBD2. J gave up 2 bases and V 0 bases, and 6 bases lay outside the gene matches. Germline V gene lookup returns CDR1 SGHVS and CDR2 FQNEAQ. The CDR3 extends over 17 amino acids.

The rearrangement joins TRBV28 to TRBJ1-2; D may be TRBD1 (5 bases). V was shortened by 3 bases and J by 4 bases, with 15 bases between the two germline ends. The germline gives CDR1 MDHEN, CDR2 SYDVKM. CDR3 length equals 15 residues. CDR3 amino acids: CASSLFRGEVYGYTF. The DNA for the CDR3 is TGTGCCAGCAGTTTGTTTAGGGGCGAGGTCTATGGCTACACCTTC.

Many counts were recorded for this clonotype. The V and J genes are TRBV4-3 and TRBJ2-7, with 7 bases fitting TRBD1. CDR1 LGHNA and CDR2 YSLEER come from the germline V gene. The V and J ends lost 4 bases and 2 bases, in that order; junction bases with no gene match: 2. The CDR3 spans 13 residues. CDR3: CASSRGTAYEQYF. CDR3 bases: TGCGCCAGCAGCCGTGGGACAGCCTACGAGCAGTACTTC.

The CDR3 DNA follows: TGTGCAGAGAGGATCCAGGGGGGCAACAATCAGCCCCAGCATTTT. Translated: CAERIQGGNNQPQHF. The V call is TRBV2, the J call TRBJ1-5, with 7 bases identical to TRBD1. Germline V gene lookup returns CDR1 SNHLY and CDR2 FYNNEI. This CDR3 contains 15 residues.

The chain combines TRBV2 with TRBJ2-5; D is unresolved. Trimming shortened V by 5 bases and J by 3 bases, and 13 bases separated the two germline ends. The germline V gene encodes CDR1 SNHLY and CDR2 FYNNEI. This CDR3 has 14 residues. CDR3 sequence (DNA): TGTGCCAGCAGTCGTTCATGGCCCGAAGAGACCCAGTACTTC. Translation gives CASSRSWPEETQYF.

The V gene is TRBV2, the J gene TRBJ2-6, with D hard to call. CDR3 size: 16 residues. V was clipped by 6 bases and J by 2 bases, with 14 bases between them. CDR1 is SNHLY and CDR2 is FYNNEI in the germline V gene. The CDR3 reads CASRGWQYPGANVLTF. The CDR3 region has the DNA TGTGCCAGCAGGGGTTGGCAGTATCCTGGGGCCAACGTCCTGACTTTC.

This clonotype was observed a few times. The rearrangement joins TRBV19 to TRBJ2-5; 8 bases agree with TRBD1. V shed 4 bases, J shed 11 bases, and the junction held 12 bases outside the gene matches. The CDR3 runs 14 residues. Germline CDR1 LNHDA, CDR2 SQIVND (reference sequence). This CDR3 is CASSTQGASIEQYF. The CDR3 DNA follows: TGTGCCAGTAGTACCCAGGGGGCCTCTATTGAGCAGTACTTC.

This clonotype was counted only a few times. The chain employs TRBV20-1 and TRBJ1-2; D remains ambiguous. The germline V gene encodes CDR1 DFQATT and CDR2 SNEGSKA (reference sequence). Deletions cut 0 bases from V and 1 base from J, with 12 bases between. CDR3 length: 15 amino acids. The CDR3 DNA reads TGCAGTGCTAGAGATCCGAACAGCGATAACTATGGCTACACCTTC. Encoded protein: CSARDPNSDNYGYTF.

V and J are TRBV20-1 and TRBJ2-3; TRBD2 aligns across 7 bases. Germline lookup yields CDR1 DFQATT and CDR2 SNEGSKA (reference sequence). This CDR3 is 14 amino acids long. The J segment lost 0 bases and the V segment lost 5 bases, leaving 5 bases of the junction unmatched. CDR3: CSARDYPSTDTQYF. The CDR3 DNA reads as TGCAGTGCTCGGGACTACCCAAGCACAGATACGCAGTATTTT.

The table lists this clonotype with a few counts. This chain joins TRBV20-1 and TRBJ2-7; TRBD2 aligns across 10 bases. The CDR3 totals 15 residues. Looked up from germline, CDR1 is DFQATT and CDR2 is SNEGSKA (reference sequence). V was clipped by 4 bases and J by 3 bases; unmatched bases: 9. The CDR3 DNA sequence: TGCAGTGCTAATGGCTTCCTAGCGGGGGTCTACGAGCAGTACTTC. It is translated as CSANGFLAGVYEQYF.

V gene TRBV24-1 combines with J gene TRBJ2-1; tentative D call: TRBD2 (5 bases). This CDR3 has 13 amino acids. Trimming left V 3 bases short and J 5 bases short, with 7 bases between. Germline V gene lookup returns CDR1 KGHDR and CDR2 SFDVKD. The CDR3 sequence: CATSDSSDNEQFF. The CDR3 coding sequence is TGTGCCACCAGTGATAGTAGCGACAATGAGCAGTTCTTC.

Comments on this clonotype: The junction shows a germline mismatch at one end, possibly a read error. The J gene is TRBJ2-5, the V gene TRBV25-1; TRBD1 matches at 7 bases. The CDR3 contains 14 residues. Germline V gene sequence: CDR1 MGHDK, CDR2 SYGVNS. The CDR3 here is CAISEWGQQETQYF. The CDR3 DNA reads TGTGCCATCAGTGAATGGGGACAGCAAGAGACCCAGTACTTC.

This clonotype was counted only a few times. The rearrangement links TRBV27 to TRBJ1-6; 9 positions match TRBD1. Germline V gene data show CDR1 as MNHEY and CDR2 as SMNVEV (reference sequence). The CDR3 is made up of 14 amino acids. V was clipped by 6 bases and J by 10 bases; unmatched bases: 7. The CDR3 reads CASSSGTGLSPLHF. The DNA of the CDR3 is TGTGCCAGCAGCTCCGGGACAGGGCTCTCACCCCTCCACTTT.

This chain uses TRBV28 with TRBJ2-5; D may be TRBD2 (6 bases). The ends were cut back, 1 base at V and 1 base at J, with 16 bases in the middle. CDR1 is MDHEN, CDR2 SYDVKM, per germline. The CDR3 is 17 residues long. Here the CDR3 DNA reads TGTGCCAGCAGTTTATATTCTTGGGCGGGGACCCAAGAGACCCAGTACTTC. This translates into CASSLYSWAGTQETQYF.

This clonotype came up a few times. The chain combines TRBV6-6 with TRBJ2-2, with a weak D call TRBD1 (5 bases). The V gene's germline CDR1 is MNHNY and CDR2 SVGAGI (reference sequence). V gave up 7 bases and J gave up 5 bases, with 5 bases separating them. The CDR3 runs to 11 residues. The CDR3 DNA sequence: TGTGCCAGCAAGGGGACCGGGGAGCTGTTTTTT. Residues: CASKGTGELFF.

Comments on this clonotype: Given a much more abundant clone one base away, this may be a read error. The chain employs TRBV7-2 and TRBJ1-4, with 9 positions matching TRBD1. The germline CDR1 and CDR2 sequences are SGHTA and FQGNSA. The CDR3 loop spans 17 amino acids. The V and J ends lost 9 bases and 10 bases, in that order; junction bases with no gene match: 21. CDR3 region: CARSPTGGGNSLGKLFF. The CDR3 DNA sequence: TGTGCCAGAAGCCCCACAGGGGGCGGAAATAGCTTGGGAAAACTGTTTTTT.

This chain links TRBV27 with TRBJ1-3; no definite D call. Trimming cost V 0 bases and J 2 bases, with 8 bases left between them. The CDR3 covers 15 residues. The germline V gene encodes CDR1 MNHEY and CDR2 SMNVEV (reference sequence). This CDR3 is CASSLSSGPGNTIYF. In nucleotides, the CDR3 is TGTGCCAGCAGTTTATCGTCCGGGCCTGGAAACACCATATATTTT.

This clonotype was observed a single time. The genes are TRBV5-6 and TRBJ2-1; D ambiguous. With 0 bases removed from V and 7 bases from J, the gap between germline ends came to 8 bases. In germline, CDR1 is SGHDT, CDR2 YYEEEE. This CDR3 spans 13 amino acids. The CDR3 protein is CASSLENGNEQFF. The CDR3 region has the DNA TGTGCCAGCAGCTTGGAGAACGGGAATGAGCAGTTCTTC. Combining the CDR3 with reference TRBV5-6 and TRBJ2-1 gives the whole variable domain DAGVTQSPTHLIKTRGQQVTLRCSPKSGHDTVSWYQQALGQGPQFIFQYYEEEERQRGNFPDRFSGHQFPNYSSELNVNALLLGDSALYLCASSLENGNEQFFGPGTRLTVL.

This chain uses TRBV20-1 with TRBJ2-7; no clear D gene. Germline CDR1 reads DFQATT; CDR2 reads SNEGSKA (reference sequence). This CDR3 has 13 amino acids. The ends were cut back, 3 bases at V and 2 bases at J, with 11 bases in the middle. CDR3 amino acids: CSARLRSTYEQYF. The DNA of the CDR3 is TGCAGTGCTAGGCTACGGTCAACCTACGAGCAGTACTTC.

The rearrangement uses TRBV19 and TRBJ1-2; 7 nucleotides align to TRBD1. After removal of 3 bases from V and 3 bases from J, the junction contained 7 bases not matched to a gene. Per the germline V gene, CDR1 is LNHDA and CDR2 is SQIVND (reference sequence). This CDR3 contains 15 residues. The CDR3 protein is CASSMGGGEDYGYTF. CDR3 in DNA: TGTGCCAGTAGTATGGGAGGGGGCGAAGACTATGGCTACACCTTC.

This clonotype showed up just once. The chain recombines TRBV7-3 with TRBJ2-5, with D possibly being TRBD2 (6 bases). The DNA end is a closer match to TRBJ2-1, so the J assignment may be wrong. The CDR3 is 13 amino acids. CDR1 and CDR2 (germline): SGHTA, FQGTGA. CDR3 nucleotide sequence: TGTGCCAGCAGCTTAGGGGAAGGGGACTTACAGTTCTTC. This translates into CASSLGEGDLQFF.

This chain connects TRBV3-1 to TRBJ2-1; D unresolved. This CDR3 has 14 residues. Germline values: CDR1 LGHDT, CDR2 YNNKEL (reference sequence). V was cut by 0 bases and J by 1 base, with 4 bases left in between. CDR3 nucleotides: TGTGCCAGCAGCCAAGATCTATCCTACAATGAGCAGTTCTTC. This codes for CASSQDLSYNEQFF.

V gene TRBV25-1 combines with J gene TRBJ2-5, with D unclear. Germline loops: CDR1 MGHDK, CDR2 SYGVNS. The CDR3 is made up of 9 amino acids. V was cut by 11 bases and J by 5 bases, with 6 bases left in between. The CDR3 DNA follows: TGTGCCTCCCCCGAGACCCAGTACTTC. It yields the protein CASPETQYF.

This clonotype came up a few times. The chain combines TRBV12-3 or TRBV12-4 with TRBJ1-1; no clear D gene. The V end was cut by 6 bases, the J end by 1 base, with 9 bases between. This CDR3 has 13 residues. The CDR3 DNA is TGTGCCAGCAGCCGTGTAGGGAACACTGAAGCTTTCTTT. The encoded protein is CASSRVGNTEAFF.